This T cell receptor (beta chain) came from a study of T cell clonality in common variable immunodeficiency. Assay: immunoSEQ multiplex PCR; the TCRdb copy retains only in-frame clones and omits some. The sample includes fewer than 75,000 clones, none of them occurring once. The V and J ends lost 2 bases and 10 bases respectively, with 24 bases between them. This CDR3 comprises 17 residues. Germline V lookup: CDR1 SGHRS, CDR2 YFSETQ. This clone was counted ten times or more. Its antigen is undetermined. The sequenced fragment ends 3 residues before the CDR3 boundary, so the rest is inferred from the germline J gene. Regarding the study as a whole: CVID subjects had higher TCRbeta clonality than healthy controls, most marked in about a third.

The source material was peripheral blood mononuclear cells. This sequence originates from a person aged 18-70 years in good health. The chain carries TRBV5-1 and TRBJ1-4, with D maybe TRBD1 (5 bases). The chain's CDR3 is CASSFGAVGETLGKLFF. The sequenced part of the CDR3 DNA is TGCGCCAGCAGCTTTGGTGCCGTAGGGGAGACGCTTGGAAAA. The full variable domain, completed using reference TRBV5-1 and TRBJ1-4, is KAGVTQTPRYLIKTRGQQVTLSCSPISGHRSVSWYQQTPGQGLQFLFEYFSETQRNKGNFPGRFSGRQFSNSRSEMNVSTLELGDSALYLCASSFGAVGETLGKLFFGSGTQLSVL.